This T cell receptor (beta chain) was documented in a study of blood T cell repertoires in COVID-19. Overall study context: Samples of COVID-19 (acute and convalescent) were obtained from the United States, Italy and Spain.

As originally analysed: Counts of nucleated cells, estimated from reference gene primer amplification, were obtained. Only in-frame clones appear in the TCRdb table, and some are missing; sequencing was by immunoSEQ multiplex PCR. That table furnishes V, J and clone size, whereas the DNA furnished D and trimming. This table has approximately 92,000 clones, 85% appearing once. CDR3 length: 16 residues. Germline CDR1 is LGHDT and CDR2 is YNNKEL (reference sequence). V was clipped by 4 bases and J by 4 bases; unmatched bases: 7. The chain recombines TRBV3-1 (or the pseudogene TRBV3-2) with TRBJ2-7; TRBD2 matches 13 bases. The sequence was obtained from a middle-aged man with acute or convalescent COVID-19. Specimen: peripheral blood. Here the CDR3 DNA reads TGTGCCAGCAGCCCCCGGACTAGCGGGAGTGTTTACGAGCAGTACTTC. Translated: CASSPRTSGSVYEQYF.